This entry lists 17 T cell receptor beta chains sequenced from one sample in a study of blood T cell repertoires in COVID-19 (dated by TCRdb to the early 2020s). Receptor libraries were prepared by the immunoSEQ multiplex PCR assay. TCRdb obtained this table from immuneACCESS and retained in-frame rearrangements with V and J assigned. These tables miss some clones; where compared with another copy, unresolved V genes account for less than half of the shortfall, and the remainder is unexplained. This sample gives approximately 88,000 clones in total; roughly nine tenths of them show up just once. In total, the top ten clones hold more than 14% of the sample. The sample taken for sequencing was peripheral blood. All receptors derive from a male donor with acute or convalescent COVID-19.

This sequence joins TRBV11-2 and TRBJ1-1; D remains ambiguous. Germline V gene data show CDR1 as SGHAT and CDR2 as FQNNGV. This CDR3 has 13 amino acids. The V end was cut by 5 bases, the J end by 4 bases, with 11 bases between. The CDR3 region has the DNA TGTGCCAGCAGCGGGATGGGGAGCACTGAAGCTTTCTTT. As protein: CASSGMGSTEAFF.

This clone was seen once. The V gene is TRBV19, the J gene TRBJ1-5, with D tentatively TRBD1 (6 bases). Germline values: CDR1 LNHDA, CDR2 SQIVND (reference sequence). V lost 6 bases and J lost 1, with 16 bases in between. The CDR3 covers 16 residues. CDR3 DNA: TGTGCCAGTAGCATGCGCCTAAGGGGGAGCAATCAGCCCCAGCATTTT. Translating gives CASSMRLRGSNQPQHF. The variable domain in full, with the rest retrieved from reference TRBV19 and TRBJ1-5, is DGGITQSPKYLFRKEGQNVTLSCEQNLNHDAMYWYRQDPGQGLRLIYYSQIVNDFQKGDIAEGYSVSREKKESFPLTVTSAQKNPTAFYLCASSMRLRGSNQPQHFGDGTRLSIL.

The gene calls are TRBV5-6 and TRBJ2-7, with TRBD1 matching over 7 bases. Germline V gene sequence: CDR1 SGHDT, CDR2 YYEEEE. Trimming took 3 bases from V and 0 from J; bases not matched to a gene: 6. The length of the CDR3 is 15 residues. CDR3 bases: TGTGCCAGCAGCTGGGGACAGCCCCCCTCCTACGAGCAGTACTTC. Translated: CASSWGQPPSYEQYF.

By proportion, this clone is medium-sized. V usage is TRBV7-6 and J usage is TRBJ1-2, with no clear D. The CDR3 totals 15 residues. Germline V CDR1 and CDR2: SGHVS, FNYEAQ. Trimming shortened V by 0 bases and J by 1 base, and 9 bases separated the two germline ends. The CDR3: CASSLAPGSNYGYTF. The CDR3 DNA reads TGTGCCAGCAGCTTAGCCCCCGGGAGTAACTATGGCTACACCTTC.

This clone was picked up a small number of times. The rearrangement links TRBV28 to TRBJ1-6, with D maybe TRBD1 (5 bases). This CDR3 has 15 amino acids. The V and J ends lost 4 bases and 7 bases respectively, with 14 bases between them. CDR1 is MDHEN, CDR2 SYDVKM, per germline. The CDR3 nucleotides read TGTGCCAGCAGTTCCCAAATGCAGGGCAATTCACCCCTCCACTTT. Translated, it gives CASSSQMQGNSPLHF.

A few counts support this clone. The V gene is TRBV25-1, the J gene TRBJ1-4; 7 bases are a match to TRBD1. The junction had 8 bases not matched to a gene; V was cut back by 6 bases and J by 4 bases. This CDR3 is built from 15 residues. Germline assignment: CDR1 MGHDK and CDR2 SYGVNS. The CDR3 region is CASRRRGTDNEKLFF. In nucleotides, the CDR3 is TGTGCCAGCAGGCGCCGGGGGACAGATAATGAAAAACTGTTTTTT.

This chain joins TRBV7-9 and TRBJ1-4, with 8 bases matching TRBD1. The germline gives CDR1 SEHNR, CDR2 FQNEAQ (reference sequence). The CDR3 contains 12 residues. The J segment lost 8 bases and the V segment lost 9 bases, leaving 5 bases of the junction unmatched. The CDR3 DNA reads TGTGCCAGTGGACAGGGCCCCGAAAAACTGTTTTTT. Translated, it gives CASGQGPEKLFF.

This chain connects TRBV14 to TRBJ2-5; 7 bases are a match to TRBD1. Looked up from germline, CDR1 is SGHDN and CDR2 is FVKESK. This CDR3 is built from 14 residues. V was clipped by 0 bases and J by 5 bases; unmatched bases: 3. This CDR3 is CASSQDFRGETQYF. CDR3 coding DNA: TGTGCCAGCAGCCAAGATTTCAGGGGGGAGACCCAGTACTTC.

The CDR3 reads CASRNLAGGSGANVLTF. The CDR3 nucleotides are TGTGCCAGCAGAAATTTGGCAGGGGGCTCTGGGGCCAACGTCCTGACTTTC. The chain combines TRBV2 with TRBJ2-6, with 7 bases matching TRBD1. This CDR3 is built from 17 residues. V lost 6 bases and J lost 0; bases outside the gene matches: 8. Germline V gene sequence: CDR1 SNHLY, CDR2 FYNNEI.

The chain carries TRBV28 and TRBJ2-2; no reliable D call. Germline-derived CDR1 and CDR2 are MDHEN and SYDVKM. The V end was cut by 3 bases, the J end by 8 bases, with 13 bases between. The CDR3 length is 14 residues. The CDR3: CASSLSFVAGELFF. The CDR3 DNA follows: TGTGCCAGCAGTTTGAGTTTTGTTGCGGGGGAGCTGTTTTTT.

The chain couples TRBV9 to TRBJ1-2; TRBD1 might be the D (5 bases). Germline V gene data show CDR1 as SGDLS and CDR2 as YYNGEE. Trimming cost V 7 bases and J 7 bases, with 17 bases left between them. The CDR3 runs to 13 residues. CDR3 nucleotides: TGTGCCAGCTCGGAGGGGATCTATGGTGGCTACACCTTC. This encodes CASSEGIYGGYTF. Variable domain in full (rest from reference TRBV9 and TRBJ1-2): DSGVTQTPKHLITATGQRVTLRCSPRSGDLSVYWYQQSLDQGLQFLIQYYNGEERAKGNILERFSAQQFPDLHSELNLSSLELGDSALYFCASSEGIYGGYTFGSGTRLTVV.

The chain couples TRBV6-5 to TRBJ2-2; D perhaps matches TRBD1 (6 bases). This CDR3 has 14 amino acids. Trimming took 5 bases from V and 6 from J, leaving 13 bases between them. From germline, CDR1 is MNHEY and CDR2 SVGAGI. CDR3 sequence (DNA): TGTGCCAGCAGTACAGGGTTAGTCGCCGGGGAGCTGTTTTTT. It is translated as CASSTGLVAGELFF.

V usage is TRBV7-9 and J usage is TRBJ1-1, with 9 bases matching TRBD1. Looked up from germline, CDR1 is SEHNR and CDR2 is FQNEAQ (reference sequence). Trimming took 0 bases from V and 5 from J; bases not matched to a gene: 4. The CDR3 is made up of 15 amino acids. CDR3 region: CASSLAGQGTTEAFF. The CDR3 DNA is TGTGCCAGCAGCTTAGCGGGACAGGGTACGACTGAAGCTTTCTTT. The full variable domain, its missing parts supplied by reference TRBV7-9 and TRBJ1-1, is DTGVSQNPRHKITKRGQNVTFRCDPISEHNRLYWYRQTLGQGPEFLTYFQNEAQLEKSRLLSDRFSAERPKGSFSTLEIQRTEQGDSAMYLCASSLAGQGTTEAFFGQGTRLTVV.

V is TRBV7-8 and J is TRBJ1-2; D gene ambiguous. Trimming removed 1 base at V and 2 bases at J, with 8 bases between. Germline assignment: CDR1 SGHVS and CDR2 FQNEAQ. The CDR3 is made up of 14 amino acids. CDR3 region: CASSLGPGNYGYTF. CDR3 sequence (DNA): TGTGCCAGCAGCTTAGGTCCGGGAAACTATGGCTACACCTTC.

The CDR3, as DNA: TGTGCCAGTCAACCGGGACAGGGTTCATACTATGGCTACACCTTC. Protein: CASQPGQGSYYGYTF. The V and J genes are TRBV19 and TRBJ1-2, with 9 bases fitting TRBD1. The V segment lost 8 bases and the J segment 3 bases; nucleotides outside the gene matches: 10. This CDR3 contains 15 residues. The V gene's germline CDR1 is LNHDA and CDR2 SQIVND (reference sequence). Combining the CDR3 with reference TRBV19 and TRBJ1-2 gives the whole variable domain DGGITQSPKYLFRKEGQNVTLSCEQNLNHDAMYWYRQDPGQGLRLIYYSQIVNDFQKGDIAEGYSVSREKKESFPLTVTSAQKNPTAFYLCASQPGQGSYYGYTFGSGTRLTVV.

This chain uses TRBV7-6 with TRBJ1-6; 8 nucleotides agree with TRBD1. CDR1 SGHVS and CDR2 FNYEAQ come from the germline V gene. CDR3 length: 16 residues. J gave up 9 bases and V 4 bases, and 11 bases lay outside the gene matches. DNA of the CDR3: TGTGCCAGCAGCTCGGCTCCGACAGGGGAAGGTTCACCCCTCCACTTT. Amino acids: CASSSAPTGEGSPLHF.

This clone was observed once. The CDR3: CASSSGTTDTQYF. CDR3 DNA sequence: TGCGCCAGCAGCTCCGGGACAACAGATACGCAGTATTTT. The rearrangement joins TRBV5-1 to TRBJ2-3, with D perhaps TRBD1 (6 bases). Germline V lookup: CDR1 SGHRS, CDR2 YFSETQ. This CDR3 contains 13 residues. The V end lost 3 bases, the J end lost 3 bases, and 8 bases lay between the germline ends.